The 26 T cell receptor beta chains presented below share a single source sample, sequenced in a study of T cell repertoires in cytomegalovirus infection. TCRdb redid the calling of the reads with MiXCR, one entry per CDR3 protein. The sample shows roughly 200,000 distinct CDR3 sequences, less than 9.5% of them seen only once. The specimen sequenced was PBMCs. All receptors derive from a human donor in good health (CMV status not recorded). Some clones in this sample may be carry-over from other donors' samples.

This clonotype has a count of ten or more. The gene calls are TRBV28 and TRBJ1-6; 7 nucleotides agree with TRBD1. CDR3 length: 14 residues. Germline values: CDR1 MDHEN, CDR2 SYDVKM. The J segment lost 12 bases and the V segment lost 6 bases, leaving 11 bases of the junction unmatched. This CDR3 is CASRRGQSNGPLHF. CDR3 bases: TGTGCCAGCAGGCGGGGACAGTCAAATGGACCCCTCCACTTT. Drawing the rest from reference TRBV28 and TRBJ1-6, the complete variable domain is DVKVTQSSRYLVKRTGEKVFLECVQDMDHENMFWYRQDPGLGLRLIYFSYDVKMKEKGDIPEGYSVSREKKERFSLILESASTNQTSMYLCASRRGQSNGPLHFGNGTRLTVT.

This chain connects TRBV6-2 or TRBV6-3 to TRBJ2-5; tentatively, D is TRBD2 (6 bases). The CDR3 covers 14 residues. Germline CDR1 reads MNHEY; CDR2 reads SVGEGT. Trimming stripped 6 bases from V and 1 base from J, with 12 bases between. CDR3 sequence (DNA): TGTGCCAGCAGCCGTCTAGCGAGCCAAGAGACCCAGTACTTC. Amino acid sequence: CASSRLASQETQYF.

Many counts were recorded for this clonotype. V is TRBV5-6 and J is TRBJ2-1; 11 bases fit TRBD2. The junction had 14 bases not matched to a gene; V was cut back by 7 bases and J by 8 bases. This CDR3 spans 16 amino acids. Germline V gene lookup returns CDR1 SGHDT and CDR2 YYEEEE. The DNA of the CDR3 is TGTGCCAGCTACCACTTTAGCGGGGGGGCAATCTATGAGCAGTTCTTC. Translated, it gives CASYHFSGGAIYEQFF.

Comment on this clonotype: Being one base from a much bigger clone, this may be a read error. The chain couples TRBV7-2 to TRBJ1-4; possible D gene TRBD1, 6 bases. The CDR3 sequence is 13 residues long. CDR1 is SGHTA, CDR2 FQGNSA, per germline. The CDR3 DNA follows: TGTGCCAGCAGCCAGGGGTCTCGGGAAAACCTGTTTTTT. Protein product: CASSQGSRENLFF.

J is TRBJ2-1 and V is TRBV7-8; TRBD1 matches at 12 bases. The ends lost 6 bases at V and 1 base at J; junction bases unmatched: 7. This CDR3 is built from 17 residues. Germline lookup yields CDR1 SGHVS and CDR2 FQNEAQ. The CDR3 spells CASRDGTGGNSYNEQFF. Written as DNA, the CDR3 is TGTGCCAGCAGGGATGGGACAGGGGGCAATTCCTACAATGAGCAGTTCTTC. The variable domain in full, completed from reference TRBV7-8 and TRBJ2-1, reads GAGVSQSPRYKVAKRGQDVALRCDPISGHVSLFWYQQALGQGPEFLTYFQNEAQLDKSGLPSDRFFAERPEGSVSTLKIQRTQQEDSAVYLCASRDGTGGNSYNEQFFGPGTRLTVL.

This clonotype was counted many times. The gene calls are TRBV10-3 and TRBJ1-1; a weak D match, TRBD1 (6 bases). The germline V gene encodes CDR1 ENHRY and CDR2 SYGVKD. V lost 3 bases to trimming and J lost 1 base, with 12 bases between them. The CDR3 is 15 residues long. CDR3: CAISEDQGTNTEAFF. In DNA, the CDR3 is TGTGCCATCAGTGAAGATCAGGGGACGAACACTGAAGCTTTCTTT.

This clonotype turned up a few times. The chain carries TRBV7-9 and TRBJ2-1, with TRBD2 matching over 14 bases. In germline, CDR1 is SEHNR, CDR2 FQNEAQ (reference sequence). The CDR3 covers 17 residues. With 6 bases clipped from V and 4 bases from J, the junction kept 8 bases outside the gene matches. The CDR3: CASRQGLAGAAYNEQFF. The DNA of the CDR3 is TGTGCCAGCAGGCAGGGACTAGCGGGAGCCGCATACAATGAGCAGTTCTTC.

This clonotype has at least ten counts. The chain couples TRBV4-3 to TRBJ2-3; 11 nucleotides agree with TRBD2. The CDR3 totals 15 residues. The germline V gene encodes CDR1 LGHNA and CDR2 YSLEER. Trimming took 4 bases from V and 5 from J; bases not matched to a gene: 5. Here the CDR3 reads CASSPIAGGEDTQYF. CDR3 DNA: TGCGCCAGCAGCCCTATAGCGGGGGGGGAAGATACGCAGTATTTT.

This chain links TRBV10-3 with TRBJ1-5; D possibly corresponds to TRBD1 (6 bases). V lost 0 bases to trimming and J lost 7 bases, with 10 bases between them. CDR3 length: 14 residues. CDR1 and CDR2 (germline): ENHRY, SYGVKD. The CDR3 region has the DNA TGTGCCATCAGTGAGTCAACAGGGATCCAGCCCCAGCATTTT. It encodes CAISESTGIQPQHF.

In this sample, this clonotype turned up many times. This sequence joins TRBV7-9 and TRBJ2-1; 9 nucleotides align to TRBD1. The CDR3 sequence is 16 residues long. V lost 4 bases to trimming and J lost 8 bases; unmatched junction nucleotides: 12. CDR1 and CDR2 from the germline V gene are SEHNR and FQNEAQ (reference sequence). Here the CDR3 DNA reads TGTGCCAGCAGCTCAGTTCGGACAGGGGCGTGGGATGAGCAGTTCTTC. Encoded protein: CASSSVRTGAWDEQFF.

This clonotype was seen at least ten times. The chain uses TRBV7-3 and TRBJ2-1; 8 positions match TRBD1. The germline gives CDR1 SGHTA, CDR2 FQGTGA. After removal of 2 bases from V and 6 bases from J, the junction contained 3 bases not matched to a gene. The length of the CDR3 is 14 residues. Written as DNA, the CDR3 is TGTGCCAGCAGCTTATGGGGACAGGTCAATGAGCAGTTCTTC. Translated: CASSLWGQVNEQFF.

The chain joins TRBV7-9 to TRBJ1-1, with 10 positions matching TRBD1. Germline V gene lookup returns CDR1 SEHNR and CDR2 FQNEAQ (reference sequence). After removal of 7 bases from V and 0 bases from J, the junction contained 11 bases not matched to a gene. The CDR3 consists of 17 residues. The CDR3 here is CASTLTGTGVLNTEAFF. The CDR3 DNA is TGTGCCAGCACCCTTACCGGGACAGGGGTCCTGAACACTGAAGCTTTCTTT.

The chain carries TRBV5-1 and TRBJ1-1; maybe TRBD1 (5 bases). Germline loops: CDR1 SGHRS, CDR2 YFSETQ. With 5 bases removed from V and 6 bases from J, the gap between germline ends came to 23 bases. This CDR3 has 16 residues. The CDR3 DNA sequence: TGCGCCAGCAGTCCTGACAGTGTCAGTAGGGGTGCTGAAGCTTTCTTT. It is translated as CASSPDSVSRGAEAFF. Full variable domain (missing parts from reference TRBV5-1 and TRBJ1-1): KAGVTQTPRYLIKTRGQQVTLSCSPISGHRSVSWYQQTPGQGLQFLFEYFSETQRNKGNFPGRFSGRQFSNSRSEMNVSTLELGDSALYLCASSPDSVSRGAEAFFGQGTRLTVV.

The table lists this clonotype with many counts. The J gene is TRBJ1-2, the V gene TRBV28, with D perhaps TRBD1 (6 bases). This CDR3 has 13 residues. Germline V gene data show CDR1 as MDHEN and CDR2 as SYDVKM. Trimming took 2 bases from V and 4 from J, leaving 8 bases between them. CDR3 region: CASSLLGAYGYTF. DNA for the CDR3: TGTGCCAGCAGTTTACTGGGGGCCTATGGCTACACCTTC.

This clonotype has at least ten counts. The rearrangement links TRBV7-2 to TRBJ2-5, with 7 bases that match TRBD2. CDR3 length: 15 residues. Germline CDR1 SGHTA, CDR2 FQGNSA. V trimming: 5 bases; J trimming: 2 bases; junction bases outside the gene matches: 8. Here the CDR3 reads CASSLRTSVQETQYF. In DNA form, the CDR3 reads TGTGCCAGCAGCCTGAGGACTAGTGTACAAGAGACCCAGTACTTC. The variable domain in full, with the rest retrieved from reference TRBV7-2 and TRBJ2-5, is GAGVSQSPSNKVTEKGKDVELRCDPISGHTALYWYRQSLGQGLEFLIYFQGNSAPDKSGLPSDRFSAERTGGSVSTLTIQRTQQEDSAVYLCASSLRTSVQETQYFGPGTRLLVL.

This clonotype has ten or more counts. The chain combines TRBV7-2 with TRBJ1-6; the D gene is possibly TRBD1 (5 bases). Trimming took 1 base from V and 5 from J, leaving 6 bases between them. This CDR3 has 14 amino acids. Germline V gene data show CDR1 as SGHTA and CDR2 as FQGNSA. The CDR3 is CASSLGGHNSPLHF. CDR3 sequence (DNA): TGTGCCAGCAGCTTAGGGGGCCATAATTCACCCCTCCACTTT.

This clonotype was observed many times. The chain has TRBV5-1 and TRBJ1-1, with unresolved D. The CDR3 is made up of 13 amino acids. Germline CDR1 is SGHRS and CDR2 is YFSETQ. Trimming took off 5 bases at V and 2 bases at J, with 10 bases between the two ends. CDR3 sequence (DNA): TGCGCCAGCAGGCAGACATTTAACACTGAAGCTTTCTTT. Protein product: CASRQTFNTEAFF.

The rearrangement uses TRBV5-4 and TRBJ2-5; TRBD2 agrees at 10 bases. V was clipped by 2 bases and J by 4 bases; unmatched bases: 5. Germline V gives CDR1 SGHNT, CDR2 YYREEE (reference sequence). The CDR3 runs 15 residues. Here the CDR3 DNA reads TGTGCCAGCAGCTTTGAACTAGCGGGACCAGAGACCCAGTACTTC. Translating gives CASSFELAGPETQYF.

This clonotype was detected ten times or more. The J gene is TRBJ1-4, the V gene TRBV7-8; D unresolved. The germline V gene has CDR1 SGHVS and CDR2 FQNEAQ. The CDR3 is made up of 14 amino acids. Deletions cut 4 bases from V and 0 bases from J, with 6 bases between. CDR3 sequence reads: CASSYRATNEKLFF. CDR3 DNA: TGTGCCAGCAGCTACAGAGCAACTAATGAAAAACTGTTTTTT.

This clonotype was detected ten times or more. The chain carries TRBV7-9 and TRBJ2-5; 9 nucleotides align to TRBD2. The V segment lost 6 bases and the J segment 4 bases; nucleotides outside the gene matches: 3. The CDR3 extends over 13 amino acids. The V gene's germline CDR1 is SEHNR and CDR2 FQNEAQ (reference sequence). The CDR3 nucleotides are TGTGCCAGCAGTCAACTAGCGGGAGAGACCCAGTACTTC. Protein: CASSQLAGETQYF.

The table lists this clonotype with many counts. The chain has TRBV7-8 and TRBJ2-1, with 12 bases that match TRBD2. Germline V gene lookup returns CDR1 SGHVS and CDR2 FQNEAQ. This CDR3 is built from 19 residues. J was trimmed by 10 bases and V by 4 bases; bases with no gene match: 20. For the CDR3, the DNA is TGTGCCAGCAGCTCCAGCCTTGAAGGACTAGCGGGATTGACCGGGGAGCAGTTCTTC. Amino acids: CASSSSLEGLAGLTGEQFF.

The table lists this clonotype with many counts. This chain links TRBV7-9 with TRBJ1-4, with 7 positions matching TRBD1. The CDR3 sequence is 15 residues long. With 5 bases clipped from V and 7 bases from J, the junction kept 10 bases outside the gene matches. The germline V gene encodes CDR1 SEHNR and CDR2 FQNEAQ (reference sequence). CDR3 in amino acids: CASSNPGDSVEKLFF. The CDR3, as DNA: TGTGCCAGCAGCAACCCCGGGGACAGCGTTGAAAAACTGTTTTTT. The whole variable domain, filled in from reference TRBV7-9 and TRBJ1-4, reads DTGVSQNPRHKITKRGQNVTFRCDPISEHNRLYWYRQTLGQGPEFLTYFQNEAQLEKSRLLSDRFSAERPKGSFSTLEIQRTEQGDSAMYLCASSNPGDSVEKLFFGSGTQLSVL.

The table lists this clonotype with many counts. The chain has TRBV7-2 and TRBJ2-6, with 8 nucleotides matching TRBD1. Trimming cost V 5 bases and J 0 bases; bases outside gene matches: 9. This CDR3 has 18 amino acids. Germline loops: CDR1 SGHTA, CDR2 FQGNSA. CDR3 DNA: TGTGCCAGCAGCGGAGCCCCGGGACAGGTCTCTGGGGCCAACGTCCTGACTTTC. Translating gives CASSGAPGQVSGANVLTF.

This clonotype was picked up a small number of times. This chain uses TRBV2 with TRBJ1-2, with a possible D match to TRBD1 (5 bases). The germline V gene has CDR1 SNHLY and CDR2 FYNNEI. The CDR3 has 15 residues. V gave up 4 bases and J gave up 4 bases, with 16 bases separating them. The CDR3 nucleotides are TGTGCCAGCAGTGTCTACCAGACAGACGTCTATGGCTACACCTTC. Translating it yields CASSVYQTDVYGYTF.

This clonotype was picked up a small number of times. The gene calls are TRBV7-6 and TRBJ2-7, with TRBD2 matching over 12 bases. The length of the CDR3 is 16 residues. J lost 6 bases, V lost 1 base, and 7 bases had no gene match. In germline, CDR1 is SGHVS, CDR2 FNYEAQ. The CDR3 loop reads CASSLETSGSLGEQYF. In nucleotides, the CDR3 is TGTGCCAGCAGCTTAGAGACTAGCGGGAGTTTGGGCGAGCAGTACTTC.

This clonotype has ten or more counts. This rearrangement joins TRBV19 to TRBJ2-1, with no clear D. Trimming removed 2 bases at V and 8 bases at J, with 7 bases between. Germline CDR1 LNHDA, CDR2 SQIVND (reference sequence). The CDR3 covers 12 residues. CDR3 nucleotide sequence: TGTGCCAGTAGTATAATAGAATATGAGCAGTTCTTC. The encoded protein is CASSIIEYEQFF.